These 19 T cell receptor beta chains were sequenced from one sample in a study of response to subunit inactivated influenza vaccine. MiXCR was run by TCRdb on the RT-PCR reads, yielding one entry per CDR3 protein. This sample has around 200,000 distinct CDR3 sequences, with about 9% found just once. The specimen was non-naive T cells sorted from PBMCs, collected on the day of vaccination. These receptors all come from a man aged 45-60 years who received an inactivated influenza vaccine.

Only a few counts were recorded for this clonotype. The chain carries TRBV28 and TRBJ2-5; 8 bases map to TRBD1. The CDR3 covers 15 residues. Germline CDR1 is MDHEN and CDR2 is SYDVKM. With 1 base clipped from V and 3 bases from J, the junction kept 4 bases outside the gene matches. Here the CDR3 reads CASSLSRGRKETQYF. CDR3 coding DNA: TGTGCCAGCAGTTTATCCAGGGGGCGAAAAGAGACCCAGTACTTC.

The chain carries TRBV6-2 or TRBV6-3 and TRBJ1-1, with TRBD1 matching 9 bases. This CDR3 spans 14 amino acids. Germline CDR1 reads MNHEY; CDR2 reads SVGEGT. V lost 6 bases and J lost 4; bases outside the gene matches: 6. The CDR3 sequence: CASRKTGGVTEAFF. The CDR3 DNA follows: TGTGCCAGCAGGAAAACAGGGGGCGTCACTGAAGCTTTCTTT.

This clonotype was seen a handful of times. This rearrangement joins TRBV7-9 to TRBJ1-6, with a possible D match to TRBD1 (5 bases). The CDR3 covers 15 residues. The germline V gene encodes CDR1 SEHNR and CDR2 FQNEAQ (reference sequence). The germline V and J ends were trimmed by 1 base and 6 bases, with 10 bases remaining between them. CDR3: CASSLVGGSNSPLHF. The CDR3 DNA sequence: TGTGCCAGCAGCTTAGTTGGGGGGAGTAATTCACCCCTCCACTTT.

This clonotype showed up many times. The V and J genes are TRBV27 and TRBJ2-7; either TRBD1 or TRBD2 may supply D (6 bases each). Germline V lookup: CDR1 MNHEY, CDR2 SMNVEV (reference sequence). Between the trimmed V and J ends, which lost 10 bases and 5 bases, there was a span of 24 bases. The CDR3 runs to 15 residues. The CDR3 reads CATKAGWGAGNEQYF. CDR3 nucleotide sequence: TGTGCCACCAAAGCCGGATGGGGGGCTGGTAACGAGCAGTACTTC.

This clonotype was seen more than once but under ten times. The V call is TRBV28, the J call TRBJ1-3, with a tentative D call TRBD1 (5 bases). This CDR3 has 16 amino acids. Germline CDR1 reads MDHEN; CDR2 reads SYDVKM. V lost 4 bases and J lost 0, with 13 bases in between. The CDR3: CASSSLRGPSGNTIYF. CDR3 nucleotides: TGTGCCAGCAGTTCCCTTCGGGGCCCCTCTGGAAACACCATATATTTT.

As for this clonotype: A much larger clone is a single base away; this may be a read error. V usage is TRBV7-2 and J usage is TRBJ2-3, with D hard to call. The closer fit of TRBJ1-5 to the DNA end suggests the J call may be wrong. Per germline, CDR1 SGHTA and CDR2 FQGNSA. The CDR3 loop spans 15 amino acids. CDR3 DNA: TGTGCCAGCAGCTTAGGACTAGCGGGCTCGGATACGCAGCATTTT. Its translation is CASSLGLAGSDTQHF.

This clonotype has more than one count but fewer than ten. The gene calls are TRBV2 and TRBJ2-1; 8 bases align to TRBD1. Germline-derived CDR1 and CDR2 are SNHLY and FYNNEI. V lost 2 bases and J lost 7; bases outside the gene matches: 4. This CDR3 has 14 residues. The CDR3 DNA reads as TGTGCCAGCAGTGAACAGGGGGCGTTGAATGAGCAGTTCTTC. Protein sequence: CASSEQGALNEQFF.

The V call is TRBV27, the J call TRBJ2-5, with D possibly TRBD2 on 6 matching bases. In germline, CDR1 is MNHEY, CDR2 SMNVEV (reference sequence). This CDR3 spans 14 amino acids. Deletions cut 5 bases from V and 4 bases from J, with 14 bases between. The CDR3 DNA reads TGTGCCAGCAGTGGGGACTCAAGGGGAGAGACCCAGTACTTC. Its protein product is CASSGDSRGETQYF.

In this sample, this clonotype turned up a few times. CDR3 bases: TGTGCCAGCAGCAATGGGGGACACTACAATGAGCAGTTCTTC. Translating gives CASSNGGHYNEQFF. V gene TRBV7-6 combines with J gene TRBJ2-1; D perhaps matches TRBD1 (6 bases). The V end lost 5 bases, the J end lost 3 bases, and 11 bases lay between the germline ends. The length of the CDR3 is 14 residues. The germline CDR1 and CDR2 sequences are SGHVS and FNYEAQ. Full variable domain (remainder filled in from reference TRBV7-6 and TRBJ2-1): GAGVSQSPRYKVTKRGQDVALRCDPISGHVSLYWYRQALGQGPEFLTYFNYEAQQDKSGLPNDRFSAERPEGSISTLTIQRTEQRDSAMYRCASSNGGHYNEQFFGPGTRLTVL.

This clonotype was counted ten times or more. The rearrangement uses TRBV12-3 or TRBV12-4 and TRBJ2-1; a possible D gene is TRBD1 (6 bases). The CDR3 covers 15 residues. Trimming took 7 bases from V and 0 from J, leaving 13 bases between them. CDR3 DNA sequence: TGTGCCAGCATAAGAGGGGGTAGCTCCTACAATGAGCAGTTCTTC. Encoded protein: CASIRGGSSYNEQFF.

This clonotype was found a few times. This chain joins TRBV24-1 and TRBJ1-1; 8 bases match TRBD1. J gave up 4 bases and V 4 bases, and 4 bases lay outside the gene matches. Germline V gene sequence: CDR1 KGHDR, CDR2 SFDVKD. The CDR3 is 14 residues long. CDR3 bases: TGTGCCACCAGTGAGACAGGGGATGGCACTGAAGCTTTCTTT. Translating it yields CATSETGDGTEAFF.

This clonotype has a handful of counts. This chain uses TRBV4-1 with TRBJ1-1; 7 positions match TRBD1. From germline, CDR1 is MGHRA and CDR2 YSYEKL. CDR3 length: 15 amino acids. Unmatched junction bases numbered 9, after V lost 7 bases and J lost 1 base. CDR3: CASNHPGQRNTEAFF. Written as DNA, the CDR3 is TGCGCCAGCAACCATCCGGGACAGAGGAACACTGAAGCTTTCTTT.

This clonotype has just a few counts. The chain joins TRBV4-3 to TRBJ2-5; D call uncertain. The CDR3 runs to 14 residues. Germline values: CDR1 LGHNA, CDR2 YSLEER. Trimming stripped 0 bases from V and 8 bases from J, with 13 bases between. The CDR3 spells CASSQDRAEPTQYF. In DNA, the CDR3 is TGCGCCAGCAGCCAAGATCGGGCAGAACCCACCCAGTACTTC.

This rearrangement joins TRBV18 to TRBJ2-5; D uncertain. The ends were cut back, 3 bases at V and 3 bases at J, with 5 bases in the middle. The V gene's germline CDR1 is KGHSH and CDR2 LQKENI. The CDR3 is 12 residues long. This CDR3 reads CASSPTEETQYF. In DNA, the CDR3 is TGTGCCAGCTCACCGACGGAAGAGACCCAGTACTTC.

Details on this clonotype: At one boundary the junction diverges from the germline segment, which might be a read error. V is TRBV6-1 and J is TRBJ2-3; possible D gene TRBD1, 6 bases. Germline V lookup: CDR1 MNHNS, CDR2 SASEGT. The CDR3 is 16 residues long. DNA for the CDR3: TGTGCCAGCAGTGAAAGGGAACAGGGAAGCACAGCTACGCAGTATTTT. This encodes CASSEREQGSTATQYF.

This clonotype was found a few times. V usage is TRBV7-9 and J usage is TRBJ1-1, with D maybe TRBD1 (6 bases). Per the germline V gene, CDR1 is SEHNR and CDR2 is FQNEAQ (reference sequence). The V end was cut by 3 bases, the J end by 7 bases, with 12 bases between. This CDR3 spans 13 amino acids. In DNA form, the CDR3 reads TGTGCCAGCAGCTTCACAAAACAGGGTGAAGCTTTCTTT. As protein: CASSFTKQGEAFF.

This clonotype was counted at least ten times. The V and J genes are TRBV12-3 or TRBV12-4 and TRBJ1-5; 7 nucleotides match TRBD1. The V gene end was trimmed by 4 bases and the J gene end by 11 bases; junction bases not matched to a gene: 11. The CDR3 runs 14 residues. As DNA, the CDR3 is TGTGCCAGCAGTTCCCGGGACAGCTTCTTAGCCCAGCATTTT. It encodes CASSSRDSFLAQHF.

This sequence joins TRBV5-1 and TRBJ2-5, with unresolved D. Looked up from germline, CDR1 is SGHRS and CDR2 is YFSETQ. This CDR3 has 13 residues. With 4 bases removed from V and 2 bases from J, the gap between germline ends came to 9 bases. This chain's CDR3 is CASSVKSQETQYF. CDR3 bases: TGCGCCAGCAGCGTTAAATCGCAAGAGACCCAGTACTTC.

This clonotype has only a few counts. The chain links TRBV7-9 to TRBJ2-1; no firm D call. V was shortened by 7 bases and J by 0 bases, with 10 bases between the two germline ends. This CDR3 has 14 amino acids. In germline, CDR1 is SEHNR, CDR2 FQNEAQ (reference sequence). In DNA form, the CDR3 reads TGTGCCAGCACCAACAAGAGCTCCTACAATGAGCAGTTCTTC. This encodes CASTNKSSYNEQFF.